These 32 T cell receptor beta chains were sequenced from one sample in a study of blood T cell repertoires in COVID-19. Here immunoSEQ multiplex PCR was the method, and the copy in TCRdb shows in-frame clones only, minus some. The table includes 360,000 or so clones, approximately 89% detected once. The sample was PBMCs or T cells enriched from blood (not recorded which). These receptor sequences come from a woman between 25 and 40 years old who had recovered from COVID-19.

The CDR3 loop reads CASSWGTRGPKNIQYF. CDR3 nucleotides: TGTGCCAGCAGCTGGGGGACTAGGGGGCCCAAAAACATTCAGTACTTC. The gene calls are TRBV11-2 and TRBJ2-4; D might be TRBD2 (8 bases). The V gene lost 4 bases and the J gene lost 2 bases, with 15 bases spanning the gap. The CDR3 sequence is 16 residues long. CDR1 is SGHAT and CDR2 is FQNNGV in the germline V gene.

As regards this clone: At the DNA level, this CDR3 is encoded by other sequences in the same sample as well. J is TRBJ2-3 and V is TRBV5-1; D gene ambiguous. Germline CDR1 reads SGHRS; CDR2 reads YFSETQ. The CDR3 covers 14 residues. V shed 0 bases and J shed 0 bases, with 5 bases lying between them. The CDR3 nucleotides read TGCGCCAGCAGCTTGGATAGAAGCACAGATACGCAGTATTTT. Encoded protein: CASSLDRSTDTQYF.

This clone was detected once. This sequence joins TRBV28 and TRBJ2-7; the match to TRBD1 covers 7 bases. Germline V lookup: CDR1 MDHEN, CDR2 SYDVKM. Unmatched junction bases numbered 7, after V lost 5 bases and J lost 3 bases. The CDR3 consists of 14 residues. The CDR3 reads CASSDYGTDYEQYF. The CDR3, as DNA: TGTGCCAGCAGTGACTACGGGACAGACTACGAGCAGTACTTC.

J is TRBJ1-2 and V is TRBV5-1; 9 bases map to TRBD1. The CDR3 loop spans 15 amino acids. Germline values: CDR1 SGHRS, CDR2 YFSETQ. V lost 3 bases to trimming and J lost 4 bases; unmatched junction nucleotides: 7. This CDR3 is CASSSGQGLVYGYTF. CDR3 nucleotides: TGCGCCAGCAGCTCAGGACAGGGGTTAGTCTATGGCTACACCTTC.

The chain is built from TRBV7-2 and TRBJ2-5; 11 bases match TRBD2. Trimming removed 1 base from V and 4 bases from J; junction bases left unmatched: 5. Per the germline V gene, CDR1 is SGHTA and CDR2 is FQGNSA. CDR3 length: 16 amino acids. The CDR3 coding sequence is TGTGCCAGCAGCTTAGGTAGCGGGGGGGCCTTAGAGACCCAGTACTTC. This encodes CASSLGSGGALETQYF.

This clone has just one count. The chain joins TRBV30 to TRBJ2-3; tentative D call: TRBD2 (5 bases). Trimming left V 7 bases short and J 8 bases short, with 28 bases between. The CDR3 consists of 16 residues. Germline V gene sequence: CDR1 GTSNPN, CDR2 SVGIG (reference sequence). The CDR3 nucleotides read TGTGCCTCCACGTTTCGAGGGAAGAATTTCCGCGGTACGCAGTATTTT. It codes for CASTFRGKNFRGTQYF.

The chain is built from TRBV6-5 and TRBJ1-1; unclear D gene. With 7 bases removed from V and 1 base from J, the gap between germline ends came to 13 bases. CDR1 and CDR2 from the germline V gene are MNHEY and SVGAGI. The CDR3 loop spans 14 amino acids. Written as DNA, the CDR3 is TGTGCCAGCATACTCCGGGGTGCGAACACTGAAGCTTTCTTT. It codes for CASILRGANTEAFF.

The chain couples TRBV9 to TRBJ2-1; TRBD2 aligns across 8 bases. The V and J ends lost 7 bases and 8 bases, in that order; junction bases with no gene match: 14. This CDR3 comprises 15 residues. In germline, CDR1 is SGDLS, CDR2 YYNGEE. Written as DNA, the CDR3 is TGTGCCAGCCGAGGCGGTATTAGCGGGAACTATGAGCAGTTCTTC. As protein: CASRGGISGNYEQFF.

This clone was picked up a small number of times. The rearrangement joins TRBV10-1 to TRBJ1-1; D is ambiguous. The CDR3 consists of 14 residues. V shed 8 bases and J shed 1 base, with 14 bases lying between them. Germline V gene sequence: CDR1 WNHNN, CDR2 SYGVQD (reference sequence). The CDR3 protein is CASGGGLRNTEAFF. Written as DNA, the CDR3 is TGCGCCAGCGGAGGCGGCCTACGGAACACTGAAGCTTTCTTT.

V and J are TRBV19 and TRBJ2-5, with 8 positions matching TRBD1. V shed 5 bases, J shed 2 bases, and the junction held 7 bases outside the gene matches. Germline V lookup: CDR1 LNHDA, CDR2 SQIVND (reference sequence). This CDR3 spans 15 amino acids. CDR3 region: CASSPWDRRQETQYF. The CDR3 DNA reads as TGTGCCAGTAGTCCGTGGGACAGGAGACAAGAGACCCAGTACTTC.

The chain joins TRBV5-4 to TRBJ1-4; 7 positions agree with TRBD1. Germline CDR1 reads SGHNT; CDR2 reads YYREEE (reference sequence). This CDR3 has 15 residues. J gave up 3 bases and V 4 bases, and 6 bases lay outside the gene matches. The DNA for the CDR3 is TGTGCCAGCAGCCATCCGGGACAGTCTAATGAAAAACTGTTTTTT. Amino acid sequence: CASSHPGQSNEKLFF.

This clone was observed a single time. This chain uses TRBV10-3 with TRBJ2-7; D is perhaps TRBD1 (6 bases). V was trimmed by 8 bases and J by 0 bases, leaving 11 bases between them. Germline V gene lookup returns CDR1 ENHRY and CDR2 SYGVKD. The CDR3 contains 13 residues. CDR3 loop: CAIGQGNSYEQYF. DNA of the CDR3: TGTGCCATCGGTCAGGGGAACTCCTACGAGCAGTACTTC.

The chain combines TRBV9 with TRBJ1-2; unclear D gene. V shed 3 bases and J shed 5 bases, with 8 bases lying between them. The CDR3 has 12 amino acids. Per germline, CDR1 SGDLS and CDR2 YYNGEE. The CDR3 is CASSDRIYGYTF. DNA of the CDR3: TGTGCCAGCAGCGATAGAATTTATGGCTACACCTTC.

The gene calls are TRBV27 and TRBJ2-2; D is possibly TRBD2 (6 bases). CDR1 is MNHEY, CDR2 SMNVEV, per germline (reference sequence). With 2 bases removed from V and 2 bases from J, the gap between germline ends came to 18 bases. The CDR3 is made up of 18 amino acids. The CDR3 loop is CASSLPRRGGINTGELFF. DNA for the CDR3: TGTGCCAGCAGTTTACCCCGAAGGGGCGGGATTAACACCGGGGAGCTGTTTTTT.

A single count supports this clone. The V and J genes are TRBV5-6 and TRBJ2-7, with TRBD2 matching over 7 bases. This CDR3 comprises 15 residues. With V trimmed by 4 bases and J by 3 bases, 10 bases remained unmatched. Per the germline V gene, CDR1 is SGHDT and CDR2 is YYEEEE. Here the CDR3 reads CASSLSGGKYYEQYF. The CDR3 DNA reads TGTGCCAGCAGCCTGTCGGGGGGTAAATACTACGAGCAGTACTTC.

CDR3 sequence: CAWKERYEQYF. The CDR3 DNA sequence: TGTGCCTGGAAGGAGAGATACGAGCAGTACTTC. The chain links TRBV30 to TRBJ2-7, with D uncertain. From germline, CDR1 is GTSNPN and CDR2 SVGIG (reference sequence). Between the trimmed V and J ends, which lost 4 bases and 4 bases, there was a span of 8 bases. The CDR3 totals 11 residues.

The rearrangement joins TRBV4-1 to TRBJ2-2; 7 bases are a match to TRBD2. The trim removed 0 bases at V and 0 bases at J, leaving 4 bases unmatched. This CDR3 contains 17 residues. CDR1 is MGHRA and CDR2 is YSYEKL in the germline V gene. CDR3 bases: TGCGCCAGCAGCCAAGATTGGGGGGGAGCGAACACCGGGGAGCTGTTTTTT. Its protein is CASSQDWGGANTGELFF.

The gene calls are TRBV28 and TRBJ2-6; possibly TRBD1 for D (6 bases). Trimming pared 2 bases from V and 3 bases from J, leaving 8 bases between. Germline CDR1 reads MDHEN; CDR2 reads SYDVKM. The CDR3 spans 15 residues. DNA for the CDR3: TGTGCCAGCAGTTTACAGGGGCTTGGGGCCAACGTCCTGACTTTC. It is translated as CASSLQGLGANVLTF.

The chain is built from TRBV28 and TRBJ2-2; 11 bases map to TRBD1. Germline trimming cut 5 bases from V and 7 bases from J; bases unmatched to any gene: 6. The germline V gene has CDR1 MDHEN and CDR2 SYDVKM. This CDR3 is 15 amino acids long. The CDR3 here is CASSMPGQGVGELFF. For the CDR3, the DNA is TGTGCCAGCAGTATGCCGGGACAGGGGGTCGGGGAGCTGTTTTTT.

Details on this clone: Other DNA sequences within the sample encode an identical CDR3. The chain has TRBV28 and TRBJ2-7; D perhaps matches TRBD1 (5 bases). Deletions cut 2 bases from V and 2 bases from J, with 7 bases between. Germline V lookup: CDR1 MDHEN, CDR2 SYDVKM. This CDR3 has 13 amino acids. The CDR3 DNA reads TGTGCCAGCAGTTTAGCAGGGACCTACGAGCAGTACTTC. It yields the protein CASSLAGTYEQYF.

The V and J genes are TRBV7-2 and TRBJ2-7, with a weak D call TRBD2 (5 bases). V lost 1 base and J lost 2, with 9 bases in between. The CDR3 runs to 14 residues. Germline V lookup: CDR1 SGHTA, CDR2 FQGNSA. The CDR3 sequence: CASSLDGNPYEQYF. In DNA form, the CDR3 reads TGTGCCAGCAGCTTAGACGGGAACCCCTACGAGCAGTACTTC.

The chain couples TRBV7-2 to TRBJ1-4; a weak D match, TRBD1 (5 bases). Germline V lookup: CDR1 SGHTA, CDR2 FQGNSA. V was pared by 2 bases and J by 1 base, with 14 bases between. The CDR3 loop spans 17 amino acids. CDR3: CASSLSGARGTNEKLFF. For the CDR3, the DNA is TGTGCCAGCAGCTTAAGTGGGGCGCGCGGAACTAATGAAAAACTGTTTTTT.

The chain combines TRBV7-3 with TRBJ2-1, with 11 bases that match TRBD2. V trimming: 4 bases; J trimming: 4 bases; junction bases outside the gene matches: 3. Per germline, CDR1 SGHTA and CDR2 FQGTGA. The CDR3 extends over 15 amino acids. This CDR3 reads CASSSGLAVYNEQFF. CDR3 sequence (DNA): TGTGCCAGCAGCTCGGGACTAGCGGTATACAATGAGCAGTTCTTC.

This rearrangement joins TRBV4-1 to TRBJ2-7, with 7 bases matching TRBD1. J was trimmed by 0 bases and V by 0 bases; bases with no gene match: 8. Germline lookup yields CDR1 MGHRA and CDR2 YSYEKL. This CDR3 has 17 residues. In DNA form, the CDR3 reads TGCGCCAGCAGCCAAGAGTTAACCGGGACAGTCTCCTACGAGCAGTACTTC. It translates to CASSQELTGTVSYEQYF.

The gene calls are TRBV2 and TRBJ1-2; 12 bases map to TRBD1. Per the germline V gene, CDR1 is SNHLY and CDR2 is FYNNEI. The CDR3 covers 15 residues. J lost 3 bases, V lost 9 bases, and 8 bases had no gene match. This CDR3 is CASKGQGAWDYGYTF. The CDR3 DNA reads TGTGCCAGTAAGGGACAGGGGGCCTGGGACTATGGCTACACCTTC.

This rearrangement joins TRBV14 to TRBJ2-6, with D perhaps TRBD1 (6 bases). In germline, CDR1 is SGHDN, CDR2 FVKESK. This CDR3 has 15 residues. The V gene lost 5 bases and the J gene lost 5 bases, with 13 bases spanning the gap. Here the CDR3 reads CASSALGQRANVLTF. DNA for the CDR3: TGTGCCAGCAGCGCACTAGGACAGAGGGCCAACGTCCTGACTTTC.

In DNA form, the CDR3 reads TGTGCCACCAGGACTACAGGGGATCCCTATGGCTACACCTTC. This gives the protein CATRTTGDPYGYTF. The chain recombines TRBV15 with TRBJ1-2, with 7 bases lining up with TRBD1. The CDR3 contains 14 residues. V lost 6 bases to trimming and J lost 4 bases; unmatched junction nucleotides: 8. Germline V gene sequence: CDR1 LNHNV, CDR2 YYDKDF (reference sequence). Together with reference TRBV15 and TRBJ1-2, the CDR3 gives the full variable domain: DAMVIQNPRYQVTQFGKPVTLSCSQTLNHNVMYWYQQKSSQAPKLLFHYYDKDFNNEADTPDNFQSRRPNTSFCFLDIRSPGLGDTAMYLCATRTTGDPYGYTFGSGTRLTVV.

This chain joins TRBV7-9 and TRBJ2-7; no clear D. The CDR3 is 13 amino acids. The germline gives CDR1 SEHNR, CDR2 FQNEAQ (reference sequence). V was trimmed by 2 bases and J by 3 bases, leaving 8 bases between them. The CDR3 loop reads CASSLSTGYEQYF. The CDR3 nucleotides are TGTGCCAGCAGCTTATCGACGGGCTACGAGCAGTACTTC. Based on the CDR3 plus reference TRBV7-9 and TRBJ2-7, the full variable domain is DTGVSQNPRHKITKRGQNVTFRCDPISEHNRLYWYRQTLGQGPEFLTYFQNEAQLEKSRLLSDRFSAERPKGSFSTLEIQRTEQGDSAMYLCASSLSTGYEQYFGPGTRLTVT.

The V gene is TRBV14, the J gene TRBJ2-7, with D unclear. Germline V gene lookup returns CDR1 SGHDN and CDR2 FVKESK. Deletions cut 1 base from V and 6 bases from J, with 10 bases between. The CDR3 covers 13 residues. The CDR3 region has the DNA TGTGCCAGCAGCCAAGCCTTCCCTCCCGAGCAGTACTTC. It codes for CASSQAFPPEQYF.

This clone was seen only once. It may be a read error: a sequence one base away is much more abundant. V gene TRBV12-3 or TRBV12-4 combines with J gene TRBJ1-1; 10 bases fit TRBD1. There are 13 residues in the CDR3. Losses at the gene ends were 5 bases for V and 5 bases for J; bases not matched to a gene: 2. The CDR3 nucleotides read TGTGCCAGCAGTGGACAGGGGGTAACTGAAGCTTTCTTT. Its translation: CASSGQGVTEAFF.

The rearrangement joins TRBV3-1 (or the pseudogene TRBV3-2) to TRBJ2-3, with 8 bases identical to TRBD2. This CDR3 has 15 residues. The ends lost 4 bases at V and 2 bases at J; junction bases unmatched: 5. CDR1 is LGHDT, CDR2 YNNKEL, per germline (reference sequence). Written as DNA, the CDR3 is TGTGCCAGCAGCCTCGTAGCGGGGCCCACAGATACGCAGTATTTT. Residues: CASSLVAGPTDTQYF.

This clone appeared a single time. The chain couples TRBV4-1 to TRBJ1-4; possible D gene TRBD1, 6 bases. The length of the CDR3 is 16 residues. V was cut by 0 bases and J by 4 bases, with 12 bases left in between. Germline V gene data show CDR1 as MGHRA and CDR2 as YSYEKL. In DNA, the CDR3 is TGCGCCAGCAGCCAAGACGGTAGGGGGGGTAATGAAAAACTGTTTTTT. Amino acid sequence: CASSQDGRGGNEKLFF.